This T cell receptor (beta chain) appears in the sequencing data of a study of T cell responses to AZD1222 COVID-19 vaccine (dated by TCRdb to about 2021). With regard to the full study: TCR sequencing covered some 250 trial participants: 200 to 220 given two doses of AZD1222 and 26 given two doses of MenACWY control vaccine. Trial participants were enrolled by age into subgroups of 18-55, 56-69 and 70-plus years, and around 140, 26 and 57 TCR-sequenced participants, respectively, were included in these subgroups.

The CDR3 regions of human TCRbeta chains were subjected to immunosequencing. The paper's processing steps were these. Repertoire TCRs were matched against a reference library of SARS-CoV-2-specific TCRs generated with the MIRA antigen-specificity platform. Breadth was defined as the fraction of unique TCRs that were SARS-CoV-2-associated. Depth was defined as the fraction of total T cells that were SARS-CoV-2-associated. Using the MIRA data, each spike-specific TCR was mapped to the spike region that the TCR reacts to and placed in a CD4 or CD8 class. Log10-transformed breadth and depth values were compared by one-way ANOVA with Sidak's multiple comparisons tests. What TCRdb holds here is the immuneACCESS table cut down to in-frame rearrangements. Part of the clones is not present; checked against another copy, under half of the missing clones reflect an unresolved V gene, and the others are unexplained. That table is the source of V, J and clone size, and D and trimming were worked out from the DNA. Across this sample there are about 140,000 clones, with about 92% seen only once. In total, the top ten clones hold 3.6% of the sample.

On this clone: This clone's antigen is unknown. Qualities for individual bases were not recorded, and no much larger clone is one base off.

In the paper's terms, the time point label means: about 28 days (+/-7) after the second vaccine dose. Because spike-specific TCR depth and breadth did not differ between the two schedules, AZD1222 recipients who got a second dose at roughly 4 weeks were pooled with those who got a second dose at roughly 12 weeks. Samples from vaccinated people were obtained from the UK trials COV001 and COV002, which included a single-blind randomized controlled phase 2/3 trial of AZD1222 (ChAdOx1 nCoV-19) in healthy adults. Trial participant PBMC samples were collected at day 0 and day 28 after the second dose for TCRbeta chain sequencing. Summary of the overall study and its limitations: Reportedly, close to half of the unique spike-specific TCRs recognized epitopes lying outside the regions that are mutated in the B.1.351 and B.1.1.7 variants. In the small 56-69-year group, the increase in depth fell short of significance, most likely because of low power. No day 14 peak-response samples were available, so repertoires were characterized only after the peak T cell response. Vaccine-associated CD4 TCRs spanned the whole spike protein, with dominant responses in regions 160-218 and 743-854. Participants were mostly white British, with more females than males. The authors suggested clonal diversity may have been underestimated. Conclusions about previously exposed vaccinees are limited, since just a handful of AZD1222 recipients were seropositive for SARS-CoV-2 at baseline. After two AZD1222 doses, spike-specific TCR breadth and depth were significantly higher than at day 0 and than in MenACWY recipients.

The CDR3 goes from the cysteine to the phenylalanine over 13 residues. Only the CDR3 region is kept as DNA, spanning 39 bases read in frame from base 1. V and J lose 8 bases and 2 bases, and a span of 12 bases separates them. The germline V gene (reference sequence) gives CDR1 as SEHNR and CDR2 as FQNEAQ. The V and J segments used are TRBV7-9 and TRBJ1-1; the D gene is possibly TRBD1, with 5 bases matching. This receptor was taken from an adult who received the AZD1222 COVID-19 vaccine. The starting material was peripheral blood, obtained 28 days after the second AZD1222 dose. CDR3 sequence: CASLRDLNTEAFF. At the DNA level, the sequence is TGTGCCAGCCTCCGGGACTTAAACACTGAAGCTTTCTTT.